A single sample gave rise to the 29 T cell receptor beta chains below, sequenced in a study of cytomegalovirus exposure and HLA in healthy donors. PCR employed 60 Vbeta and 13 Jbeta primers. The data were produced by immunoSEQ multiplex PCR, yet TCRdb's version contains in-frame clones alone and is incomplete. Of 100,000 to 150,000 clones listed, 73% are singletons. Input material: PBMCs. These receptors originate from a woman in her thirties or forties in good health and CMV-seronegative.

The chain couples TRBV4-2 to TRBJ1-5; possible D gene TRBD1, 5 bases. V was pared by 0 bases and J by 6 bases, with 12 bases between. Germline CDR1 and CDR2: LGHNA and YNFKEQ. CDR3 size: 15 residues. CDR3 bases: TGTGCCAGCAGCCAAGAAGGGAAGGGGTCTCAGCCCCAGCATTTT. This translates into CASSQEGKGSQPQHF.

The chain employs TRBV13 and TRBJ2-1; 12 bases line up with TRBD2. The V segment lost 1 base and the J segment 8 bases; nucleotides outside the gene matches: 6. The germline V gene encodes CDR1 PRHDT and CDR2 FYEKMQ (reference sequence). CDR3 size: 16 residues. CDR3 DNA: TGTGCCAGCAGCTTAGAACTAGCGGGGGGTAGGGATGAGCAGTTCTTC. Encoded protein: CASSLELAGGRDEQFF. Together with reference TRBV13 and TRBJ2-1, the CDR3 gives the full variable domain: AAGVIQSPRHLIKEKRETATLKCYPIPRHDTVYWYQQGPGQDPQFLISFYEKMQSDKGSIPDRFSAQQFSDYHSELNMSSLELGDSALYFCASSLELAGGRDEQFFGPGTRLTVL.

Here the CDR3 DNA reads TGTGCCAGCAGTGGCGATAGCTCCTATAATTCACCCCTCCACTTT. Encoded protein: CASSGDSSYNSPLHF. V usage is TRBV2 and J usage is TRBJ1-6; no reliable D call. This CDR3 spans 15 amino acids. The V end lost 4 bases, the J end lost 0 bases, and 7 bases lay between the germline ends. The germline V gene has CDR1 SNHLY and CDR2 FYNNEI.

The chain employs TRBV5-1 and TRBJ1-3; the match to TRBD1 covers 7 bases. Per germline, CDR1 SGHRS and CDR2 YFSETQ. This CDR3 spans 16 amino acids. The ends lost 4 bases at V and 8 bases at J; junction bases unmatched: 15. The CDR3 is CASSPGSTGNRDTIYF. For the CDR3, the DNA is TGCGCCAGCAGCCCTGGCTCGACAGGGAACAGAGACACCATATATTTT. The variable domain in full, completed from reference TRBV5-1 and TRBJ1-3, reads KAGVTQTPRYLIKTRGQQVTLSCSPISGHRSVSWYQQTPGQGLQFLFEYFSETQRNKGNFPGRFSGRQFSNSRSEMNVSTLELGDSALYLCASSPGSTGNRDTIYFGEGSWLTVV.

CDR3 coding DNA: TGTGCCATGACAGGGGAAGGAAACACCATATATTTT. Encoded protein: CAMTGEGNTIYF. The rearrangement uses TRBV10-3 and TRBJ1-3, with 8 bases identical to TRBD1. V dropped 9 bases and J dropped 4; count of bases not matched to a gene: 2. This CDR3 comprises 12 residues. Germline V lookup: CDR1 ENHRY, CDR2 SYGVKD.

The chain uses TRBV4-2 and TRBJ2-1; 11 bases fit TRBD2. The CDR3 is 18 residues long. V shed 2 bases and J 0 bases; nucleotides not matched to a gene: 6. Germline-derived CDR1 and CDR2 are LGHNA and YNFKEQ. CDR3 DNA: TGTGCCAGCAGCCAACAGGGACTAGCGGCCAGCTCCTACAATGAGCAGTTCTTC. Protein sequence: CASSQQGLAASSYNEQFF.

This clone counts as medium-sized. This CDR3 reads CASSPRTGWNTEAFF. CDR3 DNA: TGTGCCAGCAGCCCCCGGACAGGGTGGAACACTGAAGCTTTCTTT. J is TRBJ1-1 and V is TRBV14; 8 positions agree with TRBD1. The CDR3 is 15 residues long. Germline CDR1 is SGHDN and CDR2 is FVKESK. After removal of 4 bases from V and 1 base from J, the junction contained 5 bases not matched to a gene.

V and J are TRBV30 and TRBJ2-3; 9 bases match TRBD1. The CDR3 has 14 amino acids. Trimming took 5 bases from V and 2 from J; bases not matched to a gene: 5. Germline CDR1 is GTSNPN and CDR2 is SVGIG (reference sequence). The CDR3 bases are TGTGCCTGGCGGGGACAGGGCCTCACAGATACGCAGTATTTT. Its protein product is CAWRGQGLTDTQYF.

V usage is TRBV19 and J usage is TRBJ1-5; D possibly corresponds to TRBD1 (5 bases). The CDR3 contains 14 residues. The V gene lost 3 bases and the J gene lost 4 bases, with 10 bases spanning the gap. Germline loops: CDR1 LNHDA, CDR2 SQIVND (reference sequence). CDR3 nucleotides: TGTGCCAGTAGTATCCAGGGATTGAATCAGCCCCAGCATTTT. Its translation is CASSIQGLNQPQHF.

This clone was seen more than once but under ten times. Written as DNA, the CDR3 is TGCGCCAGCAGCCGCGGTAGCGGGGGGGCCTACAATGAGCAGTTCTTC. Translating it yields CASSRGSGGAYNEQFF. This sequence joins TRBV4-3 and TRBJ2-1, with TRBD2 identical over 11 bases. Germline trimming cut 4 bases from V and 2 bases from J; bases unmatched to any gene: 4. Germline V gene lookup returns CDR1 LGHNA and CDR2 YSLEER. This CDR3 has 16 residues.

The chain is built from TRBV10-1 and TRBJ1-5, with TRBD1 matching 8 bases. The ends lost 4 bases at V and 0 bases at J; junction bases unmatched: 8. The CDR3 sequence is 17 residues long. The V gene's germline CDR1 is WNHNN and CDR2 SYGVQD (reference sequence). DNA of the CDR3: TGCGCCAGCAGTGGGGGACAGGAATCCCCTAGCAATCAGCCCCAGCATTTT. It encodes CASSGGQESPSNQPQHF.

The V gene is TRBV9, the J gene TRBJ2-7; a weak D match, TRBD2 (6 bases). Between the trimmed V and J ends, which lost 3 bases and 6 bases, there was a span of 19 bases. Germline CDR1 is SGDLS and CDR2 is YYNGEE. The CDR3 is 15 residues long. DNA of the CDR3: TGTGCCAGCAGCGCCCAAAAGCGGGTACCGATCGAGCAGTACTTC. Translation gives CASSAQKRVPIEQYF.

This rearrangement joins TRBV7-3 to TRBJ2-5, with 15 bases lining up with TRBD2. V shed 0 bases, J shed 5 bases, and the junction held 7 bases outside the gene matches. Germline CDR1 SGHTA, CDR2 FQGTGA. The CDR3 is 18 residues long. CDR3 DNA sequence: TGTGCCAGCAGCTTAACGAGGACTAGCGGGGGGGCGGGTGAGACCCAGTACTTC. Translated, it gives CASSLTRTSGGAGETQYF. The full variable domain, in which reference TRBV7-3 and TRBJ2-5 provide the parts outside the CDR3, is GAGVSQTPSNKVTEKGKYVELRCDPISGHTALYWYRQSLGQGPEFLIYFQGTGAADDSGLPNDRFFAVRPEGSVSTLKIQRTERGDSAVYLCASSLTRTSGGAGETQYFGPGTRLLVL.

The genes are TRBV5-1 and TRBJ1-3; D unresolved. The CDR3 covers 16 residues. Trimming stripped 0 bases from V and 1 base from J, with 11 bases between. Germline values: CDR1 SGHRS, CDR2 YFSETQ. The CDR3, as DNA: TGCGCCAGCAGCTTGGACACCGGAGGGTCTGGAAACACCATATATTTT. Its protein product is CASSLDTGGSGNTIYF. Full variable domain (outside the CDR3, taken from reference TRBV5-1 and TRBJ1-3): KAGVTQTPRYLIKTRGQQVTLSCSPISGHRSVSWYQQTPGQGLQFLFEYFSETQRNKGNFPGRFSGRQFSNSRSEMNVSTLELGDSALYLCASSLDTGGSGNTIYFGEGSWLTVV.

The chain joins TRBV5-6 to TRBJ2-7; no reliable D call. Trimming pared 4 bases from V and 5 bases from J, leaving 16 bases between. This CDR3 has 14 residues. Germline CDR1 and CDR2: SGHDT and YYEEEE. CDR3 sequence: CASSLGSPRDEQYF. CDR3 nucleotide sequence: TGTGCCAGCAGCCTGGGCAGCCCCCGGGACGAGCAGTACTTC.

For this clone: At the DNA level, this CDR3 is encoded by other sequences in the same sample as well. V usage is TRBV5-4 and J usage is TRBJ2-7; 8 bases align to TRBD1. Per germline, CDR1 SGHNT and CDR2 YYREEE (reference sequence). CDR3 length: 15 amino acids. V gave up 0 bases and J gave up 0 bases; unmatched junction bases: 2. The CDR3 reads CASSLGTGSSYEQYF. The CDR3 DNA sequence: TGTGCCAGCAGCTTGGGGACAGGGAGCTCCTACGAGCAGTACTTC.

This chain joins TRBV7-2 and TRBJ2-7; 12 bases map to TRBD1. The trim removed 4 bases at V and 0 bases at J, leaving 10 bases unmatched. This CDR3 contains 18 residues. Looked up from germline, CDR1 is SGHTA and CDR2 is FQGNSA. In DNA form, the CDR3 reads TGTGCCAGCAGCTCCCGGGACAGGGGGCTGATAAGCTCCTACGAGCAGTACTTC. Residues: CASSSRDRGLISSYEQYF.

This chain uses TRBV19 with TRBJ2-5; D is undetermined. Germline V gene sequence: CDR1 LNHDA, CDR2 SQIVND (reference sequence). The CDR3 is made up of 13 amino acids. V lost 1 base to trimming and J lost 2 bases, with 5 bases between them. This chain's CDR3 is CASSIVLQETQYF. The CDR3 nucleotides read TGTGCCAGTAGTATAGTACTTCAAGAGACCCAGTACTTC.

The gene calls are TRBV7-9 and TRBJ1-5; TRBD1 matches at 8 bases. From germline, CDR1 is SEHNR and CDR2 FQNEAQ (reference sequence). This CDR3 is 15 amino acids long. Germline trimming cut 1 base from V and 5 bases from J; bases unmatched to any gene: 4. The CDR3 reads CASSLGTGGDQPQHF. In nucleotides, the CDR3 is TGTGCCAGCAGCTTAGGCACAGGGGGGGATCAGCCCCAGCATTTT.

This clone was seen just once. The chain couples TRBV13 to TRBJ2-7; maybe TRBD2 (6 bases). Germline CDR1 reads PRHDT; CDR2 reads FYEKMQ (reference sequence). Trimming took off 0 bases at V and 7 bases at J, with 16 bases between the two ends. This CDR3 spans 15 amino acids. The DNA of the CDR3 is TGTGCCAGCAGCTTAGGTCACGGGGGTAGAGGAGAGCAGTACTTC. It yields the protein CASSLGHGGRGEQYF.

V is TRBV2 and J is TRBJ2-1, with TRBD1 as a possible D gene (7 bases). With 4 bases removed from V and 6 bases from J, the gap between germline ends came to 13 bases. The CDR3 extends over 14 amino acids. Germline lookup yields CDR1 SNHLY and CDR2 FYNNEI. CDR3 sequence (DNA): TGTGCCAGCAGTGGGGGGCAGGGGGGCAATGAGCAGTTCTTC. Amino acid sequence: CASSGGQGGNEQFF.

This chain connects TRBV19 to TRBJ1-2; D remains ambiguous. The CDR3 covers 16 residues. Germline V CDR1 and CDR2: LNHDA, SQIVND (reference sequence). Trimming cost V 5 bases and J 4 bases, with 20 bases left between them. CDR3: CASSLGGQLNAYGYTF. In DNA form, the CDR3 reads TGTGCCAGTAGTTTAGGTGGGCAGCTCAATGCCTATGGCTACACCTTC.

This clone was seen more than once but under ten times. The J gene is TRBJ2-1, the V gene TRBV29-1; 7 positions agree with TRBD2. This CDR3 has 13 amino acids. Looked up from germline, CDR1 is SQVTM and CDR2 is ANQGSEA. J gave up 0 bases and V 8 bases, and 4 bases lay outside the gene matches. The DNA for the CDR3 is TGCAGCCTCTCGGGGGGCTCCTACAATGAGCAGTTCTTC. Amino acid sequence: CSLSGGSYNEQFF.

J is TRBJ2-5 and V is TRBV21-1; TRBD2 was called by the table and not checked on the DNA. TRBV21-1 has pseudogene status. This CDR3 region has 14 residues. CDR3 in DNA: TGTGCCAGCAGCAAAGACAGGACTAAAGAGACCCAGTACTTC. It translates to CASSKDRTKETQYF.

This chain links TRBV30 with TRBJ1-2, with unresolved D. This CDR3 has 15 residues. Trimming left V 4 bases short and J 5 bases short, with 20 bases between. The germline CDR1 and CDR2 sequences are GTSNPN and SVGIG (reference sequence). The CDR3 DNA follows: TGTGCCTGGAATCTTTGGGCTGGGCAGTCTTATGGCTACACCTTC. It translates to CAWNLWAGQSYGYTF.

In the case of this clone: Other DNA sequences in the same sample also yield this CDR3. Here the CDR3 reads CASSVRAGGADTQYF. The CDR3 DNA follows: TGTGCCAGCAGCGTAAGAGCGGGGGGGGCAGATACGCAGTATTTT. V gene TRBV9 combines with J gene TRBJ2-3; 10 bases line up with TRBD2. The CDR3 consists of 15 residues. The germline V gene has CDR1 SGDLS and CDR2 YYNGEE. With 1 base clipped from V and 4 bases from J, the junction kept 3 bases outside the gene matches.

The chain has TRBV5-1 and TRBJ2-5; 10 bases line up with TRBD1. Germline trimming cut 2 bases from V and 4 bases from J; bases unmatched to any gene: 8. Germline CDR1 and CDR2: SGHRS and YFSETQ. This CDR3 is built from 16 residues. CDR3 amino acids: CASSLRQGASGETQYF. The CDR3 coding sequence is TGCGCCAGCAGCTTAAGACAGGGGGCTAGTGGAGAGACCCAGTACTTC.

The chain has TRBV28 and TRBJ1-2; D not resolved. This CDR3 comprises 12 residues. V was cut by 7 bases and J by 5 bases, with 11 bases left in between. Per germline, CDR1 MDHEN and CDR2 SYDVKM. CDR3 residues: CASTFPGYGYTF. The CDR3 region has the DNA TGTGCCAGCACCTTTCCGGGGTATGGCTACACCTTC.

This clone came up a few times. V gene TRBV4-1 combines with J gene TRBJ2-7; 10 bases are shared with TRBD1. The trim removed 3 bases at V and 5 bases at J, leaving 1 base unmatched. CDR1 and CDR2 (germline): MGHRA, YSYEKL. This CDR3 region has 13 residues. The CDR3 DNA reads TGCGCCAGCAGCCAGGGGACAGGGGACGAGCAGTACTTC. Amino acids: CASSQGTGDEQYF.